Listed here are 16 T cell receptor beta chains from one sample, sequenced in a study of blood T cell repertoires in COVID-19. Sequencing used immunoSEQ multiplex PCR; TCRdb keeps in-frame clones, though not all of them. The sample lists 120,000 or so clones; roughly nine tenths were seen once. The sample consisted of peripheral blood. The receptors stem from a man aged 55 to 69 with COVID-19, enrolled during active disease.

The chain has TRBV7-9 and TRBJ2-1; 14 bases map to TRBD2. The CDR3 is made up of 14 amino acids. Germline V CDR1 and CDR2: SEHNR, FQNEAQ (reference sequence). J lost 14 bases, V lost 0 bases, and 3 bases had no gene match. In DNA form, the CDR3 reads TGTGCCAGCAGCTTAGCAGGACTAGCGGGAGGTGAGTTCTTC. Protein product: CASSLAGLAGGEFF.

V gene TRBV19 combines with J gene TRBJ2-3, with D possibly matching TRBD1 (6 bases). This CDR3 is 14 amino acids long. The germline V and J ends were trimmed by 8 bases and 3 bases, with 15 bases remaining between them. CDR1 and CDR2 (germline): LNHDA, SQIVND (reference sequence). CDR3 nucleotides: TGTGCCAGTCGGGCCAGCAGGGGTACAGATACGCAGTATTTT. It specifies CASRASRGTDTQYF.

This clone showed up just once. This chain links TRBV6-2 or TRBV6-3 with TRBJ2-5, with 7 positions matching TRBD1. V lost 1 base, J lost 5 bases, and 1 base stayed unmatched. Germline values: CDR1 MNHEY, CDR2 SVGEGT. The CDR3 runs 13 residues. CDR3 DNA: TGTGCCAGCAGTTACTTGGACAGGGAGACCCAGTACTTC. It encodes CASSYLDRETQYF.

CDR3 DNA sequence: TGTGCCACCAGTGACCTTGGGACAGGGGGCGCGGGCTATGGCTACACCTTC. Translated: CATSDLGTGGAGYGYTF. The genes are TRBV24-1 and TRBJ1-2, with 12 bases aligning to TRBD1. This CDR3 comprises 17 residues. Unmatched junction bases numbered 9, after V lost 4 bases and J lost 4 bases. CDR1 and CDR2 from the germline V gene are KGHDR and SFDVKD.

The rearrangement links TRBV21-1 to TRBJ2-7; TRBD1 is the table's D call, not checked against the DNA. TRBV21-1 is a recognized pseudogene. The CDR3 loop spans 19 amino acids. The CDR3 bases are TGTGCCAGCAGCATGCCAAACCTTTCCCCCGGGACAGGACCCTACGAGCAGTACTTC. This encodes CASSMPNLSPGTGPYEQYF.

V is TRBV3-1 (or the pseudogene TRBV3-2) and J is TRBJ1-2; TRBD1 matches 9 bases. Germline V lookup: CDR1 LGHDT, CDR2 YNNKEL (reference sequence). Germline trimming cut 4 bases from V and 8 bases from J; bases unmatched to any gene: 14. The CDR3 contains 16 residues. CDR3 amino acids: CASSPRTGAVRGGYTF. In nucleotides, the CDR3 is TGTGCCAGCAGCCCAAGGACAGGGGCCGTCCGGGGAGGCTACACCTTC.

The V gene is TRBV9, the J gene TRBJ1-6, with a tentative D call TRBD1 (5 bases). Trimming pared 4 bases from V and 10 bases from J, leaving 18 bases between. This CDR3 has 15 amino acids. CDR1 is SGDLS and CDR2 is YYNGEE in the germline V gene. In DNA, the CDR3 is TGTGCCAGCAGCTCATCAAGGGGCGGGGGGTCACCCCTCCACTTT. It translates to CASSSSRGGGSPLHF.

This chain's CDR3 is CASSLGHFYSNQPQHF. CDR3 nucleotides: TGTGCCAGTAGTCTGGGACATTTCTATAGCAATCAGCCCCAGCATTTT. The chain combines TRBV19 with TRBJ1-5; D is possibly TRBD1 (6 bases). V was pared by 5 bases and J by 0 bases, with 14 bases between. From germline, CDR1 is LNHDA and CDR2 SQIVND (reference sequence). This CDR3 has 16 amino acids.

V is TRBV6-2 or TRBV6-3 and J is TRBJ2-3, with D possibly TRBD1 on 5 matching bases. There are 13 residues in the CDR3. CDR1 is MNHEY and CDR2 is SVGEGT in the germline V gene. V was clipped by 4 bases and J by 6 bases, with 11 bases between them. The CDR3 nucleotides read TGTGCCAGCAGTTCCACCAAGGGGGATACGCAGTATTTT. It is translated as CASSSTKGDTQYF.

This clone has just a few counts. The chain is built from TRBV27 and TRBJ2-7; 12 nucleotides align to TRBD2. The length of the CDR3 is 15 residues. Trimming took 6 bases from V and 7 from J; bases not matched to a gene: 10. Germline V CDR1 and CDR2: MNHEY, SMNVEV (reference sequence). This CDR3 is CASSPTSGRRSEQYF. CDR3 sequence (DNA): TGTGCCAGCAGCCCAACTAGCGGGAGGAGGAGTGAGCAGTACTTC.

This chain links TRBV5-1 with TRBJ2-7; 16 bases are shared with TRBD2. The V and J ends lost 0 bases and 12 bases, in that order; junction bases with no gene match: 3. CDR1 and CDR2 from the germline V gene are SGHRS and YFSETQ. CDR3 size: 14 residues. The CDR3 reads CASSLAGLAGGRYF. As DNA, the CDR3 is TGCGCCAGCAGCTTGGCGGGACTAGCGGGAGGGCGGTACTTC.

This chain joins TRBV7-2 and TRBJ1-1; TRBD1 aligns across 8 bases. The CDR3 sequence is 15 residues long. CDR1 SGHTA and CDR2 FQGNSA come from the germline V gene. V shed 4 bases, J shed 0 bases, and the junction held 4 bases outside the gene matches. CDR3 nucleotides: TGTGCCAGCAGCTCAAGACAGGGGATGAACACTGAAGCTTTCTTT. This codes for CASSSRQGMNTEAFF.

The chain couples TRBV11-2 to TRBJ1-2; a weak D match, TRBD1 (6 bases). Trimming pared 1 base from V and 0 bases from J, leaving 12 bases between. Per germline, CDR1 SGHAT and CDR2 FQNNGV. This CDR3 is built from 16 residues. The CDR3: CASSLVAGDSNYGYTF. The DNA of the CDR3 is TGTGCCAGCAGCTTAGTCGCAGGGGATTCTAACTATGGCTACACCTTC. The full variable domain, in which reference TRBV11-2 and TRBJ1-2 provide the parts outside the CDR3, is EAGVAQSPRYKIIEKRQSVAFWCNPISGHATLYWYQQILGQGPKLLIQFQNNGVVDDSQLPKDRFSAERLKGVDSTLKIQPAKLEDSAVYLCASSLVAGDSNYGYTFGSGTRLTVV.

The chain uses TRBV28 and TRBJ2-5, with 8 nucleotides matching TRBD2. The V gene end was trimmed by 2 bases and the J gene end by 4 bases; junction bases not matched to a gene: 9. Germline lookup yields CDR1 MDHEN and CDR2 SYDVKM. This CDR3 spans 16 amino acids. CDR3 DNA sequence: TGTGCCAGCAGTTTAAGTCTTGCGGGGGGCGCAGAGACCCAGTACTTC. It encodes CASSLSLAGGAETQYF.

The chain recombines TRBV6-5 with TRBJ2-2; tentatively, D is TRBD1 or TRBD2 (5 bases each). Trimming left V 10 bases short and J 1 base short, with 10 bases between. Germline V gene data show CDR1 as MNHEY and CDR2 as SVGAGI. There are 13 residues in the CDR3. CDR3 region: CAIRERNTGELFF. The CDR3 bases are TGTGCCATCAGGGAGCGGAACACCGGGGAGCTGTTTTTT.

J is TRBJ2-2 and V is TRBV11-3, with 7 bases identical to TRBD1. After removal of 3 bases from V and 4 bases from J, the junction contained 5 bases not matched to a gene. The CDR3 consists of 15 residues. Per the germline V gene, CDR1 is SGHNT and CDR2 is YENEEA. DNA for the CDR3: TGTGCCAGCAGCTTTTTGACAGGGTCCACCGGGGAGCTGTTTTTT. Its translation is CASSFLTGSTGELFF.